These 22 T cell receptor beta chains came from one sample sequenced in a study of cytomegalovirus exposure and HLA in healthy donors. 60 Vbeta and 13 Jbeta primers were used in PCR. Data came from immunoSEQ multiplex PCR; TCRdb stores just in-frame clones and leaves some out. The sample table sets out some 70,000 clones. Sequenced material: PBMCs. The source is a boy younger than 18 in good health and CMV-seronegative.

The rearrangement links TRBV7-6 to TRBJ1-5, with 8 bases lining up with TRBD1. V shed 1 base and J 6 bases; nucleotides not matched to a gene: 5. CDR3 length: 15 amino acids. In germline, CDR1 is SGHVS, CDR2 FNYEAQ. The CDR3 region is CASSLGTGSAQPQHF. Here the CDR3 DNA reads TGTGCCAGCAGCTTAGGGACAGGGAGCGCTCAGCCCCAGCATTTT.

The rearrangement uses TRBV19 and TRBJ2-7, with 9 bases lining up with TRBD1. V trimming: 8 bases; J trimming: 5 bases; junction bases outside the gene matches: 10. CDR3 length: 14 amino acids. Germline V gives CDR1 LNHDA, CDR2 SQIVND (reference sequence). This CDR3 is CASSPGTGSNEQYF. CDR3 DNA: TGTGCCAGTTCTCCCGGGACAGGGTCGAACGAGCAGTACTTC.

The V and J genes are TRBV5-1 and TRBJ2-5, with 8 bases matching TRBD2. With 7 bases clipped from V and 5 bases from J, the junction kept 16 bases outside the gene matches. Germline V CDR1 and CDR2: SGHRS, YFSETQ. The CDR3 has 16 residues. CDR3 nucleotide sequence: TGCGCCAGCCTATCAGGACTAGCTGATATGGGGGAGACCCAGTACTTC. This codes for CASLSGLADMGETQYF.

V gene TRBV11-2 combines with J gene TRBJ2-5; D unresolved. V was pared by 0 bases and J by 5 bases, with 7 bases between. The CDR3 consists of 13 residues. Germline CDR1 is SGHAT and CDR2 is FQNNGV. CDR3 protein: CASSLDLRETQYF. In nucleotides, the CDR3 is TGTGCCAGCAGCTTAGATCTCCGGGAGACCCAGTACTTC.

The CDR3 DNA follows: TGCGCCAGCAGCTTCACGGCAGGGAAGACTGAAGCTTTCTTT. Protein sequence: CASSFTAGKTEAFF. The chain employs TRBV5-1 and TRBJ1-1, with a tentative D call TRBD1 (5 bases). Germline CDR1 SGHRS, CDR2 YFSETQ. The CDR3 extends over 14 amino acids. Trimming removed 2 bases at V and 5 bases at J, with 13 bases between.

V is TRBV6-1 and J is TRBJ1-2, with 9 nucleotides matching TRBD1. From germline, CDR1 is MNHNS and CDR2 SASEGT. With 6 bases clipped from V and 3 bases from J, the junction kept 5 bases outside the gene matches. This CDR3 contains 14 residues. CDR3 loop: CASRPQGADYGYTF. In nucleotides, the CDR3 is TGTGCCAGCAGGCCACAGGGGGCCGACTATGGCTACACCTTC.

The CDR3 nucleotides are TGTGCCGGGGGCCTCGGACCGGCTGGGGCCAACGTCCTGACTTTC. Its translation: CAGGLGPAGANVLTF. The V and J genes are TRBV30 and TRBJ2-6, with D perhaps TRBD1 (6 bases). Germline loops: CDR1 GTSNPN, CDR2 SVGIG (reference sequence). Trimming removed 8 bases from V and 2 bases from J, with 16 bases in between. This CDR3 has 15 amino acids.

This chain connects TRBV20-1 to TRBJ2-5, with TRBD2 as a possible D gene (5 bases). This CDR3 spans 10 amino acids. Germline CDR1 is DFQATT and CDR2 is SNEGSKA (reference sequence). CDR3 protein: CSGLQETQYF. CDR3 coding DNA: TGCAGCGGACTGCAAGAGACCCAGTACTTC.

CDR3 in DNA: TGCGCCAGCAGTTCAAGGACAGGCGACTATGGCTACACCTTC. Translating gives CASSSRTGDYGYTF. This rearrangement joins TRBV10-2 to TRBJ1-2; the match to TRBD1 covers 7 bases. V lost 5 bases and J lost 3; bases outside the gene matches: 6. The CDR3 is 14 residues long. Germline CDR1 is WSHSY and CDR2 is SAAADI.

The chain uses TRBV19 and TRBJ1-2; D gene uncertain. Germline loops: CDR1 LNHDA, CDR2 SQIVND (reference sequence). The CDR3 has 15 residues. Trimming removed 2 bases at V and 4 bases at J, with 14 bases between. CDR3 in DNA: TGTGCCAGTAGTATACCATCGGGGAAGCGCTATGGCTACACCTTC. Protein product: CASSIPSGKRYGYTF. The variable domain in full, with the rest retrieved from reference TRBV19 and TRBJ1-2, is DGGITQSPKYLFRKEGQNVTLSCEQNLNHDAMYWYRQDPGQGLRLIYYSQIVNDFQKGDIAEGYSVSREKKESFPLTVTSAQKNPTAFYLCASSIPSGKRYGYTFGSGTRLTVV.

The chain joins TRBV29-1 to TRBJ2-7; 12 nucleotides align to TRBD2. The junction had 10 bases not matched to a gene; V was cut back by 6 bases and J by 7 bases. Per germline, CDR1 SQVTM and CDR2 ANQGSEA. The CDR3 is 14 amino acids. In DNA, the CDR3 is TGCAGCGTCAGACTAGCGGGGGCCTCGGAGGAGCAGTACTTC. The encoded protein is CSVRLAGASEEQYF.

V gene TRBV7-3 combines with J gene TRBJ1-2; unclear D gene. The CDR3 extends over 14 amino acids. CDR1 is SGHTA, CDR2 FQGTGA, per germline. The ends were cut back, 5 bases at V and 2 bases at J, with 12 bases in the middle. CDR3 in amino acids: CASSRKAGNYGYTF. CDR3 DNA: TGTGCCAGCAGCAGAAAAGCGGGAAACTATGGCTACACCTTC.

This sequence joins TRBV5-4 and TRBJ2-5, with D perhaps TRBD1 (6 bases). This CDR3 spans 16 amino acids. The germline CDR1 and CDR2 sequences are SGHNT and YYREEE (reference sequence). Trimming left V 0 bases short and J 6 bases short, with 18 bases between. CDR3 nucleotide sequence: TGTGCCAGCAGCTTGGCCGCAGGGGCAGGAGCGAAGACCCAGTACTTC. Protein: CASSLAAGAGAKTQYF. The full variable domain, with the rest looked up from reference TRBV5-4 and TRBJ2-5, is ETGVTQSPTHLIKTRGQQVTLRCSSQSGHNTVSWYQQALGQGPQFIFQYYREEENGRGNFPPRFSGLQFPNYSSELNVNALELDDSALYLCASSLAAGAGAKTQYFGPGTRLLVL.

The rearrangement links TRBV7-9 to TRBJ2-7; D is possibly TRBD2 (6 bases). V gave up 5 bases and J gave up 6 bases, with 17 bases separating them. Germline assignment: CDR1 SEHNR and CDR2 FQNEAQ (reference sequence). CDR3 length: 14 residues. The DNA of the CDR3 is TGTGCCAGCAGCGATATGACGCGGGAAGGCGAGCAGTACTTC. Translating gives CASSDMTREGEQYF.

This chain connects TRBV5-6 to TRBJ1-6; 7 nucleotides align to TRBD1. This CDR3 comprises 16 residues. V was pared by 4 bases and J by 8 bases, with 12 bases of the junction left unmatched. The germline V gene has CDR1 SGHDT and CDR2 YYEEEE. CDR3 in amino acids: CASSTNQGVGDSPLHF. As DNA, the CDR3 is TGTGCCAGCAGCACAAACCAGGGGGTAGGGGATTCACCCCTCCACTTT.

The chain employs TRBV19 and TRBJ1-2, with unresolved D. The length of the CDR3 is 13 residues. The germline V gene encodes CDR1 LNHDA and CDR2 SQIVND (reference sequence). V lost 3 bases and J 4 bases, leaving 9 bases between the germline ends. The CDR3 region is CASSISHSYGYTF. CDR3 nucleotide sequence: TGTGCCAGTAGTATCTCGCATAGCTATGGCTACACCTTC.

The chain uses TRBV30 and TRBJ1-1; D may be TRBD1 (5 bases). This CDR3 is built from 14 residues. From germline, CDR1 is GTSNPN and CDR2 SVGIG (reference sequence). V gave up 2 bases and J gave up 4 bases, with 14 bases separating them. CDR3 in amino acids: CAWSPGTGGTEAFF. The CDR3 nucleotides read TGTGCCTGGAGTCCCGGAACGGGGGGCACTGAAGCTTTCTTT.

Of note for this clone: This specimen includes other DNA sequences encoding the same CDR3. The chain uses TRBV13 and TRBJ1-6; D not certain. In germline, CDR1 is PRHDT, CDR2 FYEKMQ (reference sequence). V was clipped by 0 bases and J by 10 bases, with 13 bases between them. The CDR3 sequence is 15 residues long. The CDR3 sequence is CASSLGLVSRSPLHF. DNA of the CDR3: TGTGCCAGCAGCTTAGGCCTGGTATCTAGGTCACCCCTCCACTTT.

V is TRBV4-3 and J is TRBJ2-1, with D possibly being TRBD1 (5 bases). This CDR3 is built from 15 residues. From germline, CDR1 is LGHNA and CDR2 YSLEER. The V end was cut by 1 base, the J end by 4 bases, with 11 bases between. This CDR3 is CASSQGQSPYNEQFF. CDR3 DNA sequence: TGCGCCAGCAGCCAAGGACAGTCGCCTTACAATGAGCAGTTCTTC.

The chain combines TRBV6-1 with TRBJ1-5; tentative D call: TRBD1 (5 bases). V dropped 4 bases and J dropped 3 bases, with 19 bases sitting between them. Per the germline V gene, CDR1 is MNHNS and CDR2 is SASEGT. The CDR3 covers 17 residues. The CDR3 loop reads CASSGIWSQGINQPQHF. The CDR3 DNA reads TGTGCCAGCAGTGGTATTTGGAGCCAGGGAATCAATCAGCCCCAGCATTTT.

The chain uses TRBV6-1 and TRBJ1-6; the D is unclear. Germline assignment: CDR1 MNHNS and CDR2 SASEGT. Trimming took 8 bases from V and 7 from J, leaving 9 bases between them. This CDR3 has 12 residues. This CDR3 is CASRHTNSPLHF. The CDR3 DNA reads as TGTGCCAGCCGACATACGAATTCACCCCTCCACTTT.

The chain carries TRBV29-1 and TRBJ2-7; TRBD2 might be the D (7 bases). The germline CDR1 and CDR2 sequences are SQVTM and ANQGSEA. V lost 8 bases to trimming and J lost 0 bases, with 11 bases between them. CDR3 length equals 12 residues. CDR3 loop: CSTRGASYEQYF. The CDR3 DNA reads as TGCAGCACACGGGGGGCCTCCTACGAGCAGTACTTC.